A single sample is the source of the 21 T cell receptor beta chains below, sequenced in a study of blood T cell repertoires in COVID-19. Method: immunoSEQ multiplex PCR; TCRdb's copy keeps in-frame clones and lacks some. Here the sample spans about 130,000 clones, about 80% being singletons. Input material: peripheral blood. Receptors were obtained from a human donor in a cohort sampled during active COVID-19.

V usage is TRBV7-9 and J usage is TRBJ1-1; TRBD1 aligns across 9 bases. V trimming: 5 bases; J trimming: 2 bases; junction bases outside the gene matches: 3. There are 14 residues in the CDR3. Germline V gene data show CDR1 as SEHNR and CDR2 as FQNEAQ (reference sequence). DNA for the CDR3: TGTGCCAGCAGCCCGGGACAGGGCAACACTGAAGCTTTCTTT. The encoded protein is CASSPGQGNTEAFF. The whole variable domain, filled in from reference TRBV7-9 and TRBJ1-1, reads DTGVSQNPRHKITKRGQNVTFRCDPISEHNRLYWYRQTLGQGPEFLTYFQNEAQLEKSRLLSDRFSAERPKGSFSTLEIQRTEQGDSAMYLCASSPGQGNTEAFFGQGTRLTVV.

The DNA of the CDR3 is TGTGCCAGCAGCTCCCTGGGACAGGGCATCCAAGAGACCCAGTACTTC. As protein: CASSSLGQGIQETQYF. The chain employs TRBV7-2 and TRBJ2-5, with 9 bases matching TRBD1. The V gene's germline CDR1 is SGHTA and CDR2 FQGNSA. The CDR3 is made up of 16 amino acids. V lost 4 bases, J lost 1 base, and 7 bases stayed unmatched.

This chain uses TRBV7-3 with TRBJ2-1; D may be TRBD2 (5 bases). The germline gives CDR1 SGHTA, CDR2 FQGTGA. V was clipped by 2 bases and J by 5 bases, with 16 bases between them. The CDR3 runs to 16 residues. The CDR3 DNA is TGTGCCAGCAGCTTAGGCCTAGCAGCAGCCCACAATGAGCAGTTCTTC. Its translation: CASSLGLAAAHNEQFF.

The V gene is TRBV6-6, the J gene TRBJ1-3; no reliable D call. The germline V gene has CDR1 MNHNY and CDR2 SVGAGI (reference sequence). Between the trimmed V and J ends, which lost 5 bases and 3 bases, there was a span of 11 bases. This CDR3 is built from 14 residues. CDR3 sequence: CASSPSRSGNTIYF. As DNA, the CDR3 is TGTGCCAGCAGTCCTTCCCGGAGTGGAAACACCATATATTTT.

This clone is a singleton in its sample. This chain joins TRBV21-1 and TRBJ1-5. TRBV21-1 is listed as a pseudogene. The CDR3 loop spans 19 amino acids. The CDR3 protein is CASSKRGLGGVYINQPQHF. The CDR3 nucleotides are TGTGCCAGCAGCAAAAGGGGTTTGGGGGGGGTCTATATAAATCAGCCCCAGCATTTT.

The genes are TRBV7-2 and TRBJ2-1; 14 positions agree with TRBD2. The CDR3 covers 16 residues. Trimming took 10 bases from V and 7 from J; bases not matched to a gene: 12. Germline values: CDR1 SGHTA, CDR2 FQGNSA. CDR3 in amino acids: CATGTSGSAGANEQFF. The CDR3 DNA follows: TGTGCCACCGGGACTAGCGGGAGTGCTGGGGCGAATGAGCAGTTCTTC.

The rearrangement uses TRBV4-3 and TRBJ2-1, with D possibly TRBD1 on 6 matching bases. This CDR3 has 13 residues. V was shortened by 4 bases and J by 4 bases, with 8 bases between the two germline ends. CDR1 and CDR2 (germline): LGHNA, YSLEER. CDR3 coding DNA: TGCGCCAGCAGCCTCGACAGGTACAATGAGCAGTTCTTC. Its protein is CASSLDRYNEQFF.

The chain uses TRBV4-3 and TRBJ2-5, with TRBD2 identical over 8 bases. This CDR3 is 16 amino acids long. CDR1 is LGHNA, CDR2 YSLEER, per germline. V lost 4 bases to trimming and J lost 1 base; unmatched junction nucleotides: 8. The CDR3 DNA is TGCGCCAGCAGCCCCCGGGTAGCGGGAAGCCAAGAGACCCAGTACTTC. Translated: CASSPRVAGSQETQYF.

This sequence joins TRBV5-4 and TRBJ2-3; the D is unclear. Germline CDR1 SGHNT, CDR2 YYREEE (reference sequence). This CDR3 contains 17 residues. The V end lost 4 bases, the J end lost 0 bases, and 18 bases lay between the germline ends. CDR3 in DNA: TGTGCCAGCAGCCGAACTCCCCGATTGTCGAGCACAGATACGCAGTATTTT. This codes for CASSRTPRLSSTDTQYF.

The V gene is TRBV27, the J gene TRBJ2-5, with 11 nucleotides matching TRBD2. Germline V gene sequence: CDR1 MNHEY, CDR2 SMNVEV (reference sequence). The CDR3 is made up of 14 amino acids. The ends lost 4 bases at V and 10 bases at J; junction bases unmatched: 8. The CDR3 loop reads CASSSGLAGGNQYF. The CDR3 coding sequence is TGTGCCAGCAGTTCTGGGCTAGCGGGGGGAAACCAGTACTTC.

This clone was seen only once. CDR3 residues: CAWRLGQETQYF. The CDR3 DNA follows: TGTGCCTGGAGACTAGGCCAAGAGACCCAGTACTTC. The chain joins TRBV30 to TRBJ2-5; D possibly corresponds to TRBD2 (5 bases). Per germline, CDR1 GTSNPN and CDR2 SVGIG (reference sequence). Trimming stripped 3 bases from V and 1 base from J, with 6 bases between. This CDR3 is 12 amino acids long.

V gene TRBV7-6 combines with J gene TRBJ2-2; 9 bases agree with TRBD2. After removal of 4 bases from V and 1 base from J, the junction contained 4 bases not matched to a gene. Germline lookup yields CDR1 SGHVS and CDR2 FNYEAQ. The CDR3 loop spans 16 amino acids. CDR3 amino acids: CASSSLLAGNTGELFF. The CDR3, as DNA: TGTGCCAGCAGCTCTTTACTAGCGGGGAACACCGGGGAGCTGTTTTTT.

The V gene is TRBV4-3, the J gene TRBJ1-2; D is perhaps TRBD1 (5 bases). This CDR3 is built from 12 residues. Looked up from germline, CDR1 is LGHNA and CDR2 is YSLEER. With 8 bases removed from V and 3 bases from J, the gap between germline ends came to 10 bases. CDR3 loop: CASSSQDYGYTF. The CDR3 DNA follows: TGCGCCAGCTCCTCACAGGACTATGGCTACACCTTC.

With respect to this clone: One junction end disagrees with the germline gene, perhaps due to a read error. The chain combines TRBV6-5 with TRBJ2-7; D perhaps matches TRBD1 (5 bases). In germline, CDR1 is MNHEY, CDR2 SVGAGI. The CDR3 is 12 residues long. For the CDR3, the DNA is TGTGCCAGCGGGGATTGGGGCTCTACAACCAACTTC. Protein product: CASGDWGSTTNF.

This chain joins TRBV18 and TRBJ2-7; D unclear. Trimming removed 3 bases at V and 0 bases at J, with 6 bases between. There are 13 residues in the CDR3. The V gene's germline CDR1 is KGHSH and CDR2 LQKENI. The CDR3 sequence: CASSPLSSYEQYF. CDR3 DNA: TGTGCCAGCTCACCCCTGAGCTCCTACGAGCAGTACTTC.

The gene calls are TRBV5-1 and TRBJ2-1; 7 bases are shared with TRBD2. CDR1 is SGHRS, CDR2 YFSETQ, per germline. J was trimmed by 1 base and V by 2 bases; bases with no gene match: 3. This CDR3 has 15 residues. In DNA form, the CDR3 reads TGCGCCAGCAGCTTCCAGCGGGGTTCCTACAATGAGCAGTTCTTC. Its protein product is CASSFQRGSYNEQFF.

The gene calls are TRBV6-1 and TRBJ2-3, with TRBD2 as a possible D gene (6 bases). Germline CDR1 and CDR2: MNHNS and SASEGT. V was shortened by 3 bases and J by 6 bases, with 16 bases between the two germline ends. The CDR3 sequence is 15 residues long. The CDR3 is CASSENGGALDTQYF. In nucleotides, the CDR3 is TGTGCCAGCAGTGAGAACGGGGGAGCTCTGGATACGCAGTATTTT.

J is TRBJ2-1 and V is TRBV3-1 (or the pseudogene TRBV3-2), with 8 bases lining up with TRBD2. This CDR3 is 17 amino acids long. CDR1 and CDR2 (germline): LGHDT, YNNKEL (reference sequence). The J segment lost 4 bases and the V segment lost 3 bases, leaving 11 bases of the junction unmatched. CDR3 loop: CASSHIFTSGIYNEQFF. CDR3 DNA: TGTGCCAGCAGCCATATCTTCACTAGCGGTATTTACAATGAGCAGTTCTTC.

The CDR3 DNA is TGTGCCAGCAGTTCTAGCGGGAGGGGCTACAATGAGCAGTTCTTC. It translates to CASSSSGRGYNEQFF. The chain links TRBV27 to TRBJ2-1, with TRBD2 matching over 12 bases. With 4 bases clipped from V and 3 bases from J, the junction kept 1 base outside the gene matches. Germline V lookup: CDR1 MNHEY, CDR2 SMNVEV (reference sequence). The CDR3 contains 15 residues.

V gene TRBV24-1 combines with J gene TRBJ2-1, with TRBD1 as a possible D gene (6 bases). From germline, CDR1 is KGHDR and CDR2 SFDVKD. This CDR3 region has 13 residues. V was pared by 6 bases and J by 14 bases, with 19 bases between. The CDR3 DNA follows: TGTGCCACCAGTCCAACGTATACAGGGAAAAAGTTCTTC. This gives the protein CATSPTYTGKKFF.

J is TRBJ2-3 and V is TRBV19; D is unclear. The germline V gene has CDR1 LNHDA and CDR2 SQIVND (reference sequence). The CDR3 extends over 12 amino acids. Trimming stripped 5 bases from V and 3 bases from J, with 6 bases between. CDR3 sequence: CASSPRTDTQYF. The CDR3 DNA is TGTGCCAGTAGTCCCCGGACAGATACGCAGTATTTT.